These T cell receptor beta chains were read from a single sample in a study of CD8+ T cells in alopecia areata. Using immunoSEQ multiplex PCR, the repertoire was profiled, and TCRdb retains in-frame clones only, with some absent. The sample yields over 200,000 clones, around 62% seen once. This sample comprised CD4+ T cells sorted from blood, obtained at week 0. Source of these receptors: a human donor with alopecia areata. The CDR3 runs from the conserved cysteine through the conserved F or W. Fields, in order: clone size, J gene, V gene, D gene, CDR3 DNA, CDR3 protein. D genes are given only for firm matches. Part of the rows lack a size; the others show once, few, many or a class for expanded clones.

abundance: NA
j_gene: TRBJ1-1
v_gene: TRBV6-5
d_gene: TRBD1
CDR3nt: TGTGCCAGCAGTACCGGGACAGGGCTGGCGGGAGCTTTCTTT
CDR3aa: CASSTGTGLAGAFF

abundance: NA
j_gene: TRBJ2-1
v_gene: TRBV6-1
d_gene: NA
CDR3nt: TGTGCCAGCAGTGAATACGGTGACCTATACAATGAGCAGTTCTTC
CDR3aa: CASSEYGDLYNEQFF

abundance: NA
j_gene: TRBJ2-4
v_gene: TRBV9
d_gene: TRBD2
CDR3nt: TGTGCCAGCAGCGGGATTGGACCGGCCTTGGGAGGGATTCAGTACTTC
CDR3aa: CASSGIGPALGGIQYF

abundance: NA
j_gene: TRBJ2-2
v_gene: TRBV6-1
d_gene: TRBD2
CDR3nt: TGTGCCAGCAGTGAATTTGTAATAGCGGGGGGCTACACCGGGGAGCTGTTTTTT
CDR3aa: CASSEFVIAGGYTGELFF

abundance: NA
j_gene: TRBJ2-7
v_gene: TRBV15
d_gene: NA
CDR3nt: TGTGCCACCAGCAGAGATGTAGTCGACGAGCAGTACTTC
CDR3aa: CATSRDVVDEQYF

abundance: few
j_gene: TRBJ2-2
v_gene: TRBV30
d_gene: NA
CDR3nt: TGTGCCTGGAGGCACGCCGGGACGGTGAACACCGGGGAGCTGTTTTTT
CDR3aa: CAWRHAGTVNTGELFF

abundance: NA
j_gene: TRBJ1-1
v_gene: TRBV29-1
d_gene: NA
CDR3nt: TGCAGCGCCCTGATGGCCCCTGGAGCTTTCTTT
CDR3aa: CSALMAPGAFF

abundance: NA
j_gene: TRBJ2-2
v_gene: TRBV5-6
d_gene: TRBD1
CDR3nt: TGTGCCAGCAGCTTCCTTGGCAGGGGGACCACCGGGGAGCTGTTTTTT
CDR3aa: CASSFLGRGTTGELFF

abundance: NA
j_gene: TRBJ2-7
v_gene: TRBV14
d_gene: TRBD2
CDR3nt: TGTGCCAGCAGCCAAGAAGGCGGGAGGAGGCACGAGCAGTACTTC
CDR3aa: CASSQEGGRRHEQYF

abundance: NA
j_gene: TRBJ2-1
v_gene: TRBV6-5
d_gene: TRBD1
CDR3nt: TGTGCCAGCAGTTCACGACAGGGGAGGCAGTTCTTC
CDR3aa: CASSSRQGRQFF

abundance: few
j_gene: TRBJ2-3
v_gene: TRBV5-6
d_gene: NA
CDR3nt: TGTGCCAGCAGCTTCGGGACAGATACGCAGTATTTT
CDR3aa: CASSFGTDTQYF

abundance: many
j_gene: TRBJ1-1
v_gene: TRBV7-9
d_gene: NA
CDR3nt: TGTGCCAGCAGCCCGAAGGGGGGGGCTGAAGCTTTCTTT
CDR3aa: CASSPKGGAEAFF

abundance: few
j_gene: TRBJ2-4
v_gene: TRBV19
d_gene: NA
CDR3nt: TGTGCCAGTAGTATTCCGGGACCCTCTTCTGCCAAAAACATTCAGTACTTC
CDR3aa: CASSIPGPSSAKNIQYF

abundance: NA
j_gene: TRBJ2-3
v_gene: TRBV7-3
d_gene: NA
CDR3nt: TGTGCCAGCAGAGGGGAAGATACGCAGTATTTT
CDR3aa: CASRGEDTQYF

abundance: NA
j_gene: TRBJ1-2
v_gene: TRBV29-1
d_gene: NA
CDR3nt: TGCAGCGTTGGTTGGGGGAGTGCCGGTTACACCTTC
CDR3aa: CSVGWGSAGYTF

abundance: NA
j_gene: TRBJ2-1
v_gene: TRBV2
d_gene: TRBD2
CDR3nt: TGTGCCAGCAACCGGGAGGGCCTCAATGAGCAGTTCTTC
CDR3aa: CASNREGLNEQFF

abundance: NA
j_gene: TRBJ2-1
v_gene: TRBV14
d_gene: NA
CDR3nt: TGTGCCAGCAGCCAAGATAGGAAGGGTTGGGCGTACAATGAGCAGTTCTTC
CDR3aa: CASSQDRKGWAYNEQFF

abundance: NA
j_gene: TRBJ2-7
v_gene: TRBV6-5
d_gene: NA
CDR3nt: TGTGCCAGCAGTGTGGACCGGCGATACGAGCAGTACTTC
CDR3aa: CASSVDRRYEQYF

abundance: few
j_gene: TRBJ2-3
v_gene: TRBV19
d_gene: NA
CDR3nt: TGTGCCAGTAGTTCGGACACAGATACGCAGTATTTT
CDR3aa: CASSSDTDTQYF

abundance: NA
j_gene: TRBJ1-1
v_gene: TRBV29-1
d_gene: NA
CDR3nt: TGCAGCGTTCAAGGGGCTAATGAAGCTTTCTTT
CDR3aa: CSVQGANEAFF

abundance: NA
j_gene: TRBJ2-1
v_gene: TRBV29-1
d_gene: NA
CDR3nt: TGCAGCGTTGCCTACTTAACGGGGAACAATGAGCAGTTCTTC
CDR3aa: CSVAYLTGNNEQFF

abundance: few
j_gene: TRBJ2-5
v_gene: TRBV5-1
d_gene: NA
CDR3nt: TGCGCCAGCAGCTTGGAACCCCGTCAAGAGACCCAGTACTTC
CDR3aa: CASSLEPRQETQYF

abundance: once
j_gene: TRBJ2-3
v_gene: TRBV10-3
d_gene: TRBD2
CDR3nt: TGTGCCATCAGTCCAACTAGCGGGAGGGCCGCAGATACGCAGTATTTT
CDR3aa: CAISPTSGRAADTQYF

abundance: NA
j_gene: TRBJ1-2
v_gene: TRBV7-9
d_gene: NA
CDR3nt: TGTGCCAGCAGCTTAGCGAATCCGGGAGGCTACACCTTC
CDR3aa: CASSLANPGGYTF

abundance: few
j_gene: TRBJ2-3
v_gene: TRBV29-1
d_gene: NA
CDR3nt: TGCAGCGTTGAAGATTGGTTCCTAGGCACAGATACGCAGTATTTT
CDR3aa: CSVEDWFLGTDTQYF

abundance: NA
j_gene: TRBJ1-1
v_gene: TRBV6-1
d_gene: NA
CDR3nt: TGTGCCAGCAGTGAACTTACCTGGGCGGCCGATGAAGCTTTCTTT
CDR3aa: CASSELTWAADEAFF

abundance: NA
j_gene: TRBJ2-3
v_gene: TRBV7-2
d_gene: NA
CDR3nt: TGTGCCAGCAGCTTATATGCGGATACGCAGTATTTT
CDR3aa: CASSLYADTQYF

abundance: NA
j_gene: TRBJ2-1
v_gene: TRBV7-8
d_gene: TRBD2
CDR3nt: TGTGCCAGCAATCAGCGGGAGGGCCTCAATGAGCAGTTCTTC
CDR3aa: CASNQREGLNEQFF

abundance: NA
j_gene: TRBJ2-7
v_gene: TRBV25-1
d_gene: NA
CDR3nt: TGTGCCAGCAGTGCTGGGCAGGGCTTGTCCTACGAGCAGTACTTC
CDR3aa: CASSAGQGLSYEQYF